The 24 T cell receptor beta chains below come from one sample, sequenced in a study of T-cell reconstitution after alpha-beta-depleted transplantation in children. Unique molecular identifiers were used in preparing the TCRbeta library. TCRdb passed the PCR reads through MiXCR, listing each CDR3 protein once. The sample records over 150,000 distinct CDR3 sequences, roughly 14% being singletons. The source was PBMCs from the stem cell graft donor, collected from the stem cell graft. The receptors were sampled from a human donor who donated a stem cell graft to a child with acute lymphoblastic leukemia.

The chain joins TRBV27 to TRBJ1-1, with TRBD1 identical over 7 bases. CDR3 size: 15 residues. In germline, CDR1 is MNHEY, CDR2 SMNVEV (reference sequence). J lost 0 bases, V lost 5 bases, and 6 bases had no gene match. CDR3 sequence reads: CASSRRQGVNTEAFF. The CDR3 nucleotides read TGTGCCAGCAGTCGTCGACAGGGCGTGAACACTGAAGCTTTCTTT.

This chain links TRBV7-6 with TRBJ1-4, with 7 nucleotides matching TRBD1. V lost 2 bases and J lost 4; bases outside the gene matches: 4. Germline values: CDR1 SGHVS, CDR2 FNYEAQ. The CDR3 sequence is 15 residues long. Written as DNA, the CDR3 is TGTGCCAGCAGCTTAAGGACAGGCAATAATGAAAAACTGTTTTTT. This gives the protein CASSLRTGNNEKLFF. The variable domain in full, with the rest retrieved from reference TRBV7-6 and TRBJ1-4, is GAGVSQSPRYKVTKRGQDVALRCDPISGHVSLYWYRQALGQGPEFLTYFNYEAQQDKSGLPNDRFSAERPEGSISTLTIQRTEQRDSAMYRCASSLRTGNNEKLFFGSGTQLSVL.

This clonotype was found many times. For the CDR3, the DNA is TGTGCCAGCAGGTCGACGGCTGTCGGGGGCTACACCTTC. Translating gives CASRSTAVGGYTF. The chain employs TRBV12-3 or TRBV12-4 and TRBJ1-2; no clear D gene. V was clipped by 6 bases and J by 8 bases, with 16 bases between them. This CDR3 is 13 amino acids long.

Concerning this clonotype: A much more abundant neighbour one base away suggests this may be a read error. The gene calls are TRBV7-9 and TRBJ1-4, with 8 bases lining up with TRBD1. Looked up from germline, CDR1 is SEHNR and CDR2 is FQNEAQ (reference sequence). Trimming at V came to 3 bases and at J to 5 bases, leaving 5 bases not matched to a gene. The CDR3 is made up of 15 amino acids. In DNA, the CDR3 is TGTGCCAGCAGCTTCAAGGGACAGGAGAATGAAAAACTGTTTTTT. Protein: CASSFKGQENEKLFF.

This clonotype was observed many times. The CDR3, as DNA: TGTGCCAGCGGGGAGGGACGGGTCAGCAATCAGCCCCAGCATTTT. Translation gives CASGEGRVSNQPQHF. The rearrangement uses TRBV7-9 and TRBJ1-5; a possible D gene is TRBD1 (5 bases). This CDR3 has 15 residues. The V gene's germline CDR1 is SEHNR and CDR2 FQNEAQ (reference sequence). V lost 8 bases, J lost 1 base, and 15 bases lay in between. Full variable domain (rest looked up from reference TRBV7-9 and TRBJ1-5): DTGVSQNPRHKITKRGQNVTFRCDPISEHNRLYWYRQTLGQGPEFLTYFQNEAQLEKSRLLSDRFSAERPKGSFSTLEIQRTEQGDSAMYLCASGEGRVSNQPQHFGDGTRLSIL.

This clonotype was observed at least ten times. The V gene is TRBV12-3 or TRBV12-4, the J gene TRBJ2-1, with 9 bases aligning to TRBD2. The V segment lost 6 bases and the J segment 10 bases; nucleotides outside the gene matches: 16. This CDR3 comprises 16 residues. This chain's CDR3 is CASRAVIGSGSNEQFF. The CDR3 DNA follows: TGTGCCAGCAGGGCGGTAATCGGTAGCGGGAGTAACGAGCAGTTCTTC.

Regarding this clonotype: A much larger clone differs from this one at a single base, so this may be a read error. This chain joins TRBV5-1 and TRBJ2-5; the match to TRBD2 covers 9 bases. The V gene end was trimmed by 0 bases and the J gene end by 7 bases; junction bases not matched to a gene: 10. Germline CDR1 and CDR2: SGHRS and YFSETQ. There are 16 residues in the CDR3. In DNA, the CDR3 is TGCGCCAGCAGCTTGGACTTAGCGGGAGTAACGGCGACCCAGTACTTC. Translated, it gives CASSLDLAGVTATQYF.

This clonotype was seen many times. DNA for the CDR3: TGCGCCAGCAGCTTGGCCGCGGGGGCTAATTCACCCCTCCACTTT. As protein: CASSLAAGANSPLHF. The chain combines TRBV5-1 with TRBJ1-6, with a weak D call TRBD1 (6 bases). The CDR3 has 15 amino acids. Per germline, CDR1 SGHRS and CDR2 YFSETQ. The V end was cut by 0 bases, the J end by 6 bases, with 10 bases between. The full variable domain, rest sourced from reference TRBV5-1 and TRBJ1-6, is KAGVTQTPRYLIKTRGQQVTLSCSPISGHRSVSWYQQTPGQGLQFLFEYFSETQRNKGNFPGRFSGRQFSNSRSEMNVSTLELGDSALYLCASSLAAGANSPLHFGNGTRLTVT.

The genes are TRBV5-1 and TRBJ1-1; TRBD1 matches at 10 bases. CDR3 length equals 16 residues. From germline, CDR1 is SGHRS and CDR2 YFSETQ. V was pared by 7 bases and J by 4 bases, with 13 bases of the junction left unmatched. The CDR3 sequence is CASRAGTGAPGTEAFF. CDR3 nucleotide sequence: TGCGCCAGCCGAGCCGGGACAGGGGCCCCGGGCACTGAAGCTTTCTTT. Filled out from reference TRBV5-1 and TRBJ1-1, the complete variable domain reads KAGVTQTPRYLIKTRGQQVTLSCSPISGHRSVSWYQQTPGQGLQFLFEYFSETQRNKGNFPGRFSGRQFSNSRSEMNVSTLELGDSALYLCASRAGTGAPGTEAFFGQGTRLTVV.

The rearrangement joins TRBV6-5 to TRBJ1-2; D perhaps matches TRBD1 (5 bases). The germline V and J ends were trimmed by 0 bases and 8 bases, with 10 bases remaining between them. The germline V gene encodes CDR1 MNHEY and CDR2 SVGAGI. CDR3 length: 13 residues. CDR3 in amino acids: CASSYSLREGYTF. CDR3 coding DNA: TGTGCCAGCAGTTACTCGCTCAGGGAAGGCTACACCTTC.

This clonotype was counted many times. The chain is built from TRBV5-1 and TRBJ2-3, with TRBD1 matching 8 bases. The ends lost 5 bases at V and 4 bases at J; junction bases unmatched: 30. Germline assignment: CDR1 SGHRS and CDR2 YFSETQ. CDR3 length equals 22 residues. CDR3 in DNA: TGCGCCAGCAGTCATCCTTACCCCATAAAGACGTCCGGGGACAGGAAGGCAGATACGCAGTATTTT. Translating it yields CASSHPYPIKTSGDRKADTQYF.

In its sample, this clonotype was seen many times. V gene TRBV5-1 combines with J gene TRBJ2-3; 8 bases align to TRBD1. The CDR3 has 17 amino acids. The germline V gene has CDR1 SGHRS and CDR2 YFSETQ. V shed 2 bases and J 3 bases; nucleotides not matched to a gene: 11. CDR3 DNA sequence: TGCGCCAGCAGCTTTCACCCCGGGACAGGAGGGACAGATACGCAGTATTTT. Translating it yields CASSFHPGTGGTDTQYF.

The CDR3, as DNA: TGCGCCAGCAGCTTGGACCCTACCTCAGAAACTAGCGGAGCTGGAGATACGCAGTATTTT. As protein: CASSLDPTSETSGAGDTQYF. This sequence joins TRBV5-1 and TRBJ2-3, with 8 bases fitting TRBD2. V lost 0 bases, J lost 5 bases, and 20 bases stayed unmatched. This CDR3 has 20 amino acids. Germline V gene lookup returns CDR1 SGHRS and CDR2 YFSETQ.

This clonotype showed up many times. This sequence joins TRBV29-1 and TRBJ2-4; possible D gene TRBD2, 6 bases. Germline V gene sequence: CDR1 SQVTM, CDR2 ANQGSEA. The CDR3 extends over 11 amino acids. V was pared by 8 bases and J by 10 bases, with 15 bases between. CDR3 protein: CSPAEGGIQYF. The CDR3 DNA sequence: TGCAGCCCGGCGGAGGGCGGGATTCAGTACTTC.

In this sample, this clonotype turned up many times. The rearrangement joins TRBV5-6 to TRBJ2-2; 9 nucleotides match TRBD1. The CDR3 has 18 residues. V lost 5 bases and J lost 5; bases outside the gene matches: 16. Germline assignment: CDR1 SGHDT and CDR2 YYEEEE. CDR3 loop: CASRTSLRTGVDTGELFF. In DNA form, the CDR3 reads TGTGCCAGCAGGACCTCCCTCAGGACAGGGGTAGATACCGGGGAGCTGTTTTTT.

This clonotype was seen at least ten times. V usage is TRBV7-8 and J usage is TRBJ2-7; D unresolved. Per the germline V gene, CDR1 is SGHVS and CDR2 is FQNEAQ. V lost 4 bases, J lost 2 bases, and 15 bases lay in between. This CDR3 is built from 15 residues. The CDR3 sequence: CASSSRAPGPYEQYF. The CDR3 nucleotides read TGTGCCAGCAGCTCCCGGGCTCCTGGTCCCTACGAGCAGTACTTC. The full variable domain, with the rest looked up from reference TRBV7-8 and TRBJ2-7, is GAGVSQSPRYKVAKRGQDVALRCDPISGHVSLFWYQQALGQGPEFLTYFQNEAQLDKSGLPSDRFFAERPEGSVSTLKIQRTQQEDSAVYLCASSSRAPGPYEQYFGPGTRLTVT.

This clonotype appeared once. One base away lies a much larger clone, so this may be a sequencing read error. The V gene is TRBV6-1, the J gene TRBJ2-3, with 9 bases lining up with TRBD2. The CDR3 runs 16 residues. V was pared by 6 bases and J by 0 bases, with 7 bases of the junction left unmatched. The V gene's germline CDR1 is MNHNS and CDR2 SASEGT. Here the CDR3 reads CASRVLAGASTDTQYF. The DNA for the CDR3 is TGTGCCAGCAGGGTACTAGCGGGTGCTAGCACAGATACGCAGTATTTT.

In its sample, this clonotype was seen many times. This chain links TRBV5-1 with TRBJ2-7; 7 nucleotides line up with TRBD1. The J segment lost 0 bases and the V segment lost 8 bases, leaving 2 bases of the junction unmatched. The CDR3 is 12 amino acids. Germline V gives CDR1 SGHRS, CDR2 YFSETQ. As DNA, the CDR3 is TGCGCCAGTACAGGGGCCTCCTACGAGCAGTACTTC. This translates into CASTGASYEQYF.

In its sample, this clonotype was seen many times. The DNA of the CDR3 is TGTGCCAGCAGTTTAGAGACAGCTGGAAACACCATATATTTT. This gives the protein CASSLETAGNTIYF. This chain uses TRBV12-3 or TRBV12-4 with TRBJ1-3; D perhaps matches TRBD1 (5 bases). Trimming took 1 base from V and 2 from J, leaving 6 bases between them. CDR3 length equals 14 residues.

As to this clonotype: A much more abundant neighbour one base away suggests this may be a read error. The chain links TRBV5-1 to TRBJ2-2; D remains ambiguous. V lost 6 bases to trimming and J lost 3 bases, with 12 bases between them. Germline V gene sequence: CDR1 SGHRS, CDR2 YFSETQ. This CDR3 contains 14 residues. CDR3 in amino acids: CASTFRDHTGELFF. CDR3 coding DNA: TGCGCCAGCACCTTCCGAGACCACACCGGGGAGCTGTTTTTT.

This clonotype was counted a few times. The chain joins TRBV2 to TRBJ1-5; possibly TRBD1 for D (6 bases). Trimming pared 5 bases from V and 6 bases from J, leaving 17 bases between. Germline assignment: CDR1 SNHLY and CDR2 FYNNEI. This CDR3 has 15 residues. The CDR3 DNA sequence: TGTGCCAGCAGTAAAGAACAGGGAGGGAGTCAGCCCCAGCATTTT. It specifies CASSKEQGGSQPQHF.

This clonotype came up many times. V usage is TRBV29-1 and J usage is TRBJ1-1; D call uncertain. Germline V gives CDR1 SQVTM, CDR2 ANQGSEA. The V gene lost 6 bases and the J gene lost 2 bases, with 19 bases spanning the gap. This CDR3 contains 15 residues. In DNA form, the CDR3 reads TGCAGCGTCGCCCCAAGATTCGGTGGAAACACTGAAGCTTTCTTT. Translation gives CSVAPRFGGNTEAFF.

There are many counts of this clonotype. The CDR3 DNA reads as TGTGCCAGCAGCCAGGGACTAGCGGGATCGCAGTACTTC. It yields the protein CASSQGLAGSQYF. The rearrangement links TRBV3-1 to TRBJ2-7, with 13 positions matching TRBD2. The CDR3 spans 13 residues. Looked up from germline, CDR1 is LGHDT and CDR2 is YNNKEL (reference sequence). Trimming at V came to 3 bases and at J to 9 bases, leaving 2 bases not matched to a gene.

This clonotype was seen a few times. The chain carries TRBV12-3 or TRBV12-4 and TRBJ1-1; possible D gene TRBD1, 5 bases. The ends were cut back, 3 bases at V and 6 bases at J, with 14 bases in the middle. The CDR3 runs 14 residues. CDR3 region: CASSLTQGNPEAFF. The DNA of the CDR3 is TGTGCCAGCAGTTTGACCCAGGGTAACCCTGAAGCTTTCTTT.